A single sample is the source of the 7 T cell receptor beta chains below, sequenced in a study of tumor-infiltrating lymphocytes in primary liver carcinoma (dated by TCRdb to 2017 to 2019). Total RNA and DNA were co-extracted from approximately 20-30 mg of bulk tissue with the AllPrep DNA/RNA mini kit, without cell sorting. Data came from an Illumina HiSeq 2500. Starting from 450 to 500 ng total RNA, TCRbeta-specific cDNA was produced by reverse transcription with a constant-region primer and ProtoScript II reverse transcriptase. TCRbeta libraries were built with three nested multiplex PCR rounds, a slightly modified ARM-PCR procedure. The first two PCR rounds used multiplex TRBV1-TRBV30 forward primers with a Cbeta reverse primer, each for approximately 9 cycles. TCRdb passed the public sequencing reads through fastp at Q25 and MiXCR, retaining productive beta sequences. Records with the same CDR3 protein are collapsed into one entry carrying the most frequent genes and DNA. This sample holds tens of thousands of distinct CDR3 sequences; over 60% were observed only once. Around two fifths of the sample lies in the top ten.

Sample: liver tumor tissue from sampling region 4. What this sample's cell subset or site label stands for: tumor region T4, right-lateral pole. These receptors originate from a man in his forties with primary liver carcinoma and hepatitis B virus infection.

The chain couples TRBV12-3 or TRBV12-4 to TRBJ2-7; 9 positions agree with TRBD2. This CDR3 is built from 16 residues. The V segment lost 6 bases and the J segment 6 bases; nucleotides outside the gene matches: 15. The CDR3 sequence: CASSPWTSERVSEQYF. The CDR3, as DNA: TGTGCCAGCAGCCCGTGGACTAGCGAGAGAGTCAGCGAGCAGTACTTC.

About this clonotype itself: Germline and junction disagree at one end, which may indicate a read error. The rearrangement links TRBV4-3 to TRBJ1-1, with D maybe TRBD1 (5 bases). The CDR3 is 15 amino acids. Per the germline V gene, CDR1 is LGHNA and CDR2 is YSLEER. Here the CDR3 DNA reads TGCGCTAGCAGCCAAGGGGCCAGGGAAATCACTGAAGCTTTCTTT. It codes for CASSQGAREITEAFF.

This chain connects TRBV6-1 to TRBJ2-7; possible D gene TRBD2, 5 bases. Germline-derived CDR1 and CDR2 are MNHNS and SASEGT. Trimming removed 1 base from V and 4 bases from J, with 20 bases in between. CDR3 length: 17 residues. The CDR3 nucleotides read TGTGCCAGCAGTGAAGGGACCGGCGCGGGTAACGTGTACGAGCAGTACTTC. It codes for CASSEGTGAGNVYEQYF.

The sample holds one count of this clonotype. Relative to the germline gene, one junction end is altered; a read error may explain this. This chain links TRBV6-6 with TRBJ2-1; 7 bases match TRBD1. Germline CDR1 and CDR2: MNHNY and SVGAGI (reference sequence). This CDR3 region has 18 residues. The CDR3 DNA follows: TGTGCCAGCATTTACTCTCATTTTGGGACAGACTACTACAATGAGCAATTCTTC. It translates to CASIYSHFGTDYYNEQFF.

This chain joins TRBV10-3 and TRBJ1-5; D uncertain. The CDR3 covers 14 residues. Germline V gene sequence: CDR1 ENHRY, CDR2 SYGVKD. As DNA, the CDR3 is TGTGTCACCAGTGAGTATGAGGGCAATCAGCCCCAGCATTTT. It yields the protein CVTSEYEGNQPQHF.

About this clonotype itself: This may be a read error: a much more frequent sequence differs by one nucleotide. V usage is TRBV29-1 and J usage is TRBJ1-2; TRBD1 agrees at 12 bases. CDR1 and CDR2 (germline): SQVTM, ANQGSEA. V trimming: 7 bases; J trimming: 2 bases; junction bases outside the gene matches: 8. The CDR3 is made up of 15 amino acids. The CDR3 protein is CSASGQGAGNYGYTF. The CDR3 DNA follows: TGCAGCGCGTCGGGACAGGGGGCCGGCAACTATGGCTACACCTTC.

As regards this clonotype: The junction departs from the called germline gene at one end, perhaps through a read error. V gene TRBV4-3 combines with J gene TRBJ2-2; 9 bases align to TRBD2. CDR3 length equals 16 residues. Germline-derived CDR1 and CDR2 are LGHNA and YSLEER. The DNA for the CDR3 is TGCGCCAGCAGTCAATCACCTAGCGGGAACACCGGGGAGCCGTTTTTT. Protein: CASSQSPSGNTGEPFF.